The following is a T cell receptor beta chain sequence with its context. Seattle enrolled patients during active infection and tracked them longitudinally. This specimen belongs to a study of blood T cell repertoires in COVID-19. Across the whole study: Samples taken during acute and convalescent COVID-19 were collected in the United States, Italy and Spain.

Germline CDR1 reads SEHNR; CDR2 reads FQNEAQ (reference sequence). With 4 bases clipped from V and 3 bases from J, the junction kept 16 bases outside the gene matches. The CDR3 is 18 amino acids. The data were produced by immunoSEQ multiplex PCR, yet TCRdb's version contains in-frame clones alone and is incomplete. The sample contains some 180,000 clones, about four fifths of which appear only once. This clonotype was obtained from a woman older than 75 with COVID-19, enrolled during active disease. The chain employs TRBV7-9 and TRBJ2-7, with 9 nucleotides matching TRBD2. Source material: peripheral blood. CDR3 residues: CASSSSGLAGGRIYEQYF. DNA of the CDR3: TGTGCCAGCAGCTCGTCTGGGCTGGCGGGGGGGCGGATCTACGAGCAGTACTTC.